This T cell receptor (beta chain) was retrieved from a study of T cell responses to AZD1222 COVID-19 vaccine. Per germline, CDR1 MDHEN and CDR2 SYDVKM. This CDR3 spans 14 amino acids. The V and J ends lost 5 bases and 7 bases respectively, with 12 bases between them. A few counts support this clone. Some clones are missing from TCRdb's copy, which holds only in-frame ones; the method was immunoSEQ multiplex PCR. The data hold about 150,000 clones, with about nine tenths observed a single time. The V gene is TRBV28, the J gene TRBJ1-6; D not certain. The material was peripheral blood, obtained on day 0 of MenACWY control vaccination. The TCR sequence derives from an adult in good health. The CDR3, as DNA: TGTGCCAGCAGTCCGGGATTCGAAAATTCACCCCTCCACTTT. Residues: CASSPGFENSPLHF.